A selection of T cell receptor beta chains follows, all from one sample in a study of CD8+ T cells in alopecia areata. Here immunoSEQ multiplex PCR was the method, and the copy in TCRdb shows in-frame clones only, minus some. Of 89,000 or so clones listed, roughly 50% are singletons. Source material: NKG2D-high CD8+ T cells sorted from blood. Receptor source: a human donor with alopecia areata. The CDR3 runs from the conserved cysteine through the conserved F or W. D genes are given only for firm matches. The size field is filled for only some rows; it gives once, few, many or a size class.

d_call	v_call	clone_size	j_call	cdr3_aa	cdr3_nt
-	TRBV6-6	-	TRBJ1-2	CASSFDGYTF	TGTGCCAGCAGTTTCGATGGCTACACCTTC
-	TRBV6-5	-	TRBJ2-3	CASRGGDTQYF	TGTGCCAGCAGGGGAGGAGATACGCAGTATTTT
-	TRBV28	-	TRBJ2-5	CASTFLLDRGETQYF	TGTGCCAGCACCTTTCTCCTTGACAGAGGAGAGACCCAGTACTTC
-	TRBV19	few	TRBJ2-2	CASRSGEAGELFF	TGTGCCAGTAGATCGGGAGAGGCCGGGGAGCTGTTTTTT
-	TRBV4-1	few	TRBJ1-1	CASSQDLGGRNTEAFF	TGCGCCAGCAGCCAAGATCTCGGGGGGAGGAACACTGAAGCTTTCTTT
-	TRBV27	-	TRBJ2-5	CASRGILETQYF	TGTGCCAGCAGGGGAATCCTGGAGACCCAGTACTTC
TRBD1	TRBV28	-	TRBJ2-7	CASSPLRDSFLGKYF	TGTGCCAGCAGTCCCCTTCGGGACAGCTTCTTAGGAAAGTACTTC
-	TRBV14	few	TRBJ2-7	CASSRQHYEQYF	TGTGCCAGCAGCCGGCAACACTACGAGCAGTACTTC
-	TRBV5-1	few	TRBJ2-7	CASSLFGDHSTEQYF	TGCGCCAGCAGCTTGTTTGGAGACCATTCCACCGAGCAGTACTTC
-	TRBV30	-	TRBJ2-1	CAWGDHEQFF	TGTGCCTGGGGGGACCATGAGCAGTTCTTC
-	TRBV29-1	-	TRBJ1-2	CSVVRQEDYGYTF	TGCAGCGTTGTTCGACAGGAGGACTATGGCTACACCTTC
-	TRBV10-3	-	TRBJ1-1	CAISESRSAEAFF	TGTGCCATCAGTGAGTCGAGATCAGCTGAAGCTTTCTTT
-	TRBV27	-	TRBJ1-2	CASYSGYGYTF	TGTGCCAGCTACTCAGGGTATGGCTACACCTTC
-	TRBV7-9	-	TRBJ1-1	CASSLQAGEDTEAFF	TGTGCCAGCAGCTTACAGGCCGGGGAAGACACTGAAGCTTTCTTT
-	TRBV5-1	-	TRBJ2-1	CASSGQGNEQFF	TGCGCCAGCAGCGGCCAGGGCAATGAGCAGTTCTTC
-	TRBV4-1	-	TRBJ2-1	CASSQEGPGTDYNEQFF	TGCGCCAGCAGCCAAGAGGGTCCCGGGACGGACTACAATGAGCAGTTCTTC
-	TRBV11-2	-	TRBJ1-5	CASSLVSGQPQHF	TGTGCCAGCAGCTTAGTATCCGGCCAGCCCCAGCATTTT
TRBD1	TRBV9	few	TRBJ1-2	CASSREDREGGYTF	TGTGCCAGCAGTCGCGAAGACAGGGAAGGTGGCTACACCTTC
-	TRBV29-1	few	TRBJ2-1	CSVVFLPILGVPNNEQFF	TGCAGCGTTGTATTCCTCCCCATACTAGGGGTCCCTAATAACGAGCAGTTCTTC
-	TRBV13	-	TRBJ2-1	CASSTPSGLDEQFF	TGTGCCAGCAGCACTCCGTCGGGCTTGGATGAGCAGTTCTTC
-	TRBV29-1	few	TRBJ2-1	CSVVNNERFF	TGCAGCGTTGTTAACAATGAGCGGTTCTTC
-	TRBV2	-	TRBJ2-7	CASSDRGVVEQYF	TGTGCCAGCAGTGATCGGGGAGTCGTCGAGCAGTACTTC
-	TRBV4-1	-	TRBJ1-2	CASSPTGANYGYTF	TGCGCCAGCAGCCCTACCGGGGCTAACTATGGCTACACCTTC
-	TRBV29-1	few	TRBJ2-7	CSVARDGYEQYF	TGCAGCGTTGCCAGGGACGGCTACGAGCAGTACTTC
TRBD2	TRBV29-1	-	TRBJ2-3	CSVEGTEGLAGASSTDTQYF	TGCAGCGTTGAAGGGACAGAAGGACTAGCGGGGGCAAGTAGCACAGATACGCAGTATTTT
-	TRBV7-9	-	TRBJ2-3	CASSAATDTQYF	TGTGCCAGCAGCGCCGCAACAGATACGCAGTATTTT
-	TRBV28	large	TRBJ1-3	CASSPIGGGISGNTIYF	TGTGCCAGCAGCCCTATTGGGGGCGGGATCTCTGGAAACACCATATATTTT
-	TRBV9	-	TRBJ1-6	CASSAGQNHNSPLHF	TGTGCCAGCAGCGCGGGTCAAAACCATAATTCACCCCTCCACTTT